This T cell receptor (beta chain) was recovered during a study of shared clonotypes between healthy human individuals. Overall study findings and caveats: Donor scarcity curtailed the genetic and exposure-history diversity represented herein. Compared with memory subsets, naive subsets generally had larger estimated richness.

CDR1 and CDR2 (germline): SGHRS, YFSETQ. CDR3 length: 14 amino acids. V was clipped by 2 bases and J by 7 bases, with 12 bases between them. Notes on this clone: Its target is not known.

Both CD45RO+ cells and CCR7-negative CD45RA+ TemRA cells were combined to make up CD8 memory. Sequenced by immunoSEQ multiplex PCR; TCRdb stores in-frame clones only, minus some. The repertoire has a few hundred thousand clones, roughly 91% of them found once; the top ten carry around 15%. The sequence was obtained from a man younger than 35 in good health. The sequenced sample consisted of memory CD8+ T cells sorted from blood. Subset reported: CD45RO+ cells pooled with CCR7-negative TemRA cells. The chain combines TRBV5-1 with TRBJ2-2; perhaps TRBD2 as D (5 bases). The CDR3 DNA reads as TGCGCCAGCAGCTTCACTAGAGGAATCGGGGAGCTGTTTTTT. This codes for CASSFTRGIGELFF.